The entry below describes one T cell receptor beta chain. The target antigen is unknown. Germline CDR1 is MDHEN and CDR2 is SYDVKM. Trimming removed 3 bases at V and 3 bases at J, with 16 bases between. The CDR3 is 16 residues long. These data originate in a study of T cell repertoires in cytomegalovirus infection. TCRdb used MiXCR to reprocess the reads, holding one entry per CDR3 protein. The sample lists about 740,000 distinct CDR3 sequences; around 30% were seen once. The sample consisted of cultured PBMCs, taken from culture after CMV antigen stimulation. The chain employs TRBV28 and TRBJ2-3; possible D gene TRBD1, 5 bases. This clonotype originated in a human donor in good health (CMV status not recorded). Some clones in this sample may be carry-over from other donors' samples. CDR3 residues: CASSLAPVGPTDTQYF. The DNA for the CDR3 is TGTGCCAGCAGTTTGGCCCCTGTGGGGCCGACAGATACGCAGTATTTT.